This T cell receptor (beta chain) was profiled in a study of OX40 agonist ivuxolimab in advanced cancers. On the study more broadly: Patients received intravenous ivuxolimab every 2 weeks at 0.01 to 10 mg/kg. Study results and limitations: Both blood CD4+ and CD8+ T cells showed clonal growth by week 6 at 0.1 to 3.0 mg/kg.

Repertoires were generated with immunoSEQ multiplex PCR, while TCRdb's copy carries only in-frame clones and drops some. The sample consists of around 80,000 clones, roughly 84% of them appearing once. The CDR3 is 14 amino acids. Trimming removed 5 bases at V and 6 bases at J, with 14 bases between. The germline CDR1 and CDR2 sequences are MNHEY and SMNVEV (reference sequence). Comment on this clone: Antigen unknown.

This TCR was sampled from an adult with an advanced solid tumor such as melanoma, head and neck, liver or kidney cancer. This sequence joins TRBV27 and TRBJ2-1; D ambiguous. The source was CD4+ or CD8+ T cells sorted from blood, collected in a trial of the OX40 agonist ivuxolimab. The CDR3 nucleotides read TGTGCCAGCAGTCCTAGATTCTATACCAATGAGCAGTTCTTC. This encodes CASSPRFYTNEQFF.